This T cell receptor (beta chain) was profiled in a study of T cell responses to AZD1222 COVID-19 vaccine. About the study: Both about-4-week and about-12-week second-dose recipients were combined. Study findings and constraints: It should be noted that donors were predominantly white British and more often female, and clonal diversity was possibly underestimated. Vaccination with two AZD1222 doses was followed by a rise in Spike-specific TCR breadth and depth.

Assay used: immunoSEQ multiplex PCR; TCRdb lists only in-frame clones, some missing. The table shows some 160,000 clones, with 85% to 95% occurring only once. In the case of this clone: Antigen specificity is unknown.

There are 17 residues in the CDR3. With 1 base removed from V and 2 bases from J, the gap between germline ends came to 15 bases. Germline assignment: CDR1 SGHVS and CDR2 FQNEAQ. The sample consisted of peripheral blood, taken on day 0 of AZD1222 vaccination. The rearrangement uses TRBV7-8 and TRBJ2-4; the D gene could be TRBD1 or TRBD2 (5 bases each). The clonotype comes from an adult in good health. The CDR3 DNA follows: TGTGCCAGCAGCTTAGGGGGCGCAGGCGGGTCCAAAAACATTCAGTACTTC. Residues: CASSLGGAGGSKNIQYF.